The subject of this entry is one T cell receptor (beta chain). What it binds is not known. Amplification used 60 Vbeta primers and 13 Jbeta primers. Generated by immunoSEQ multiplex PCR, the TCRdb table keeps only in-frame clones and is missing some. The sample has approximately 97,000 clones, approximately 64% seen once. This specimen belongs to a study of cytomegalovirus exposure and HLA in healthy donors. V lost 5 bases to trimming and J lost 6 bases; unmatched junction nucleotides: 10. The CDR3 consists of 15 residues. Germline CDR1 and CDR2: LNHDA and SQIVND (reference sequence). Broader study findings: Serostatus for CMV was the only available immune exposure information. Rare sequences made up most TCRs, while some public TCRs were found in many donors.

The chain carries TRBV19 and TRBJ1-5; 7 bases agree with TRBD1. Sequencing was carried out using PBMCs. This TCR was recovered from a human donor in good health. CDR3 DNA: TGTGCCAGTAGTTTCGGCAGGGGGATTCGTCAGCCCCAGCATTTT. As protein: CASSFGRGIRQPQHF.